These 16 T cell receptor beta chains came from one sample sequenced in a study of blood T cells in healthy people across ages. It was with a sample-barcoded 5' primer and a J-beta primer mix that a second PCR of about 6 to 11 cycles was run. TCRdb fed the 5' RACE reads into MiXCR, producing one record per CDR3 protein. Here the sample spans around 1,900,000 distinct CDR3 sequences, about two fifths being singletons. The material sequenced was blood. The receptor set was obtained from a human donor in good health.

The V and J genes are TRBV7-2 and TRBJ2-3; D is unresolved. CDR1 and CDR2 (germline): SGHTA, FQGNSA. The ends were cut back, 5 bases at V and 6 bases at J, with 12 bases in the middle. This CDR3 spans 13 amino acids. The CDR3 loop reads CASSLRNRDTQYF. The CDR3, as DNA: TGTGCCAGCAGCCTCCGAAATAGGGATACGCAGTATTTT.

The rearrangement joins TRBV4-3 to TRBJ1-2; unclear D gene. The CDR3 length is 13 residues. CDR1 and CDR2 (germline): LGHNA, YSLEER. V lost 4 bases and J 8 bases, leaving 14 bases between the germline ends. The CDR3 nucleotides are TGCGCCAGCAGCCTGGGAGGGAATTGGGGCTACACCTTC. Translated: CASSLGGNWGYTF.

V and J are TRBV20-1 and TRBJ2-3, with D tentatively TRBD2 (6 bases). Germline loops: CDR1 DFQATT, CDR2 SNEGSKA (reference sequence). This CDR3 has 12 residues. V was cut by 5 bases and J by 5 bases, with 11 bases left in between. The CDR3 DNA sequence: TGCAGTGCTGGGGGAGGAGGAGATACGCAGTATTTT. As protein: CSAGGGGDTQYF.

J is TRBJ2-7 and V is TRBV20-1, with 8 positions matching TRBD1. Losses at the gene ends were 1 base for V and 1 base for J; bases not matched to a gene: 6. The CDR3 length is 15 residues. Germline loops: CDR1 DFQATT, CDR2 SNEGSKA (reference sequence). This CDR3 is CSARVRTGGSYEQYF. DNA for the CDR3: TGCAGTGCTAGAGTCCGAACAGGGGGATCCTACGAGCAGTACTTC.

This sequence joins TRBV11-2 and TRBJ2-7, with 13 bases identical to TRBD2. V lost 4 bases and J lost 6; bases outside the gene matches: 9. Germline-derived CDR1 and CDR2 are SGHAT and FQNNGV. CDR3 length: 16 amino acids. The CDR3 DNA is TGTGCCAGCAGCTCTACTAGCGGGGGGGCCCAGGGCGAGCAGTACTTC. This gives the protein CASSSTSGGAQGEQYF.

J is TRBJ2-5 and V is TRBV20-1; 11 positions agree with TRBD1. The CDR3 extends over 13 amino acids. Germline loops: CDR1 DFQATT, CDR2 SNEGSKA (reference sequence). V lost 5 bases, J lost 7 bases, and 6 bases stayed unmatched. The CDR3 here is CSARPGQGGTQYF. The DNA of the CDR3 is TGCAGTGCTCGGCCGGGACAGGGGGGGACCCAGTACTTC.

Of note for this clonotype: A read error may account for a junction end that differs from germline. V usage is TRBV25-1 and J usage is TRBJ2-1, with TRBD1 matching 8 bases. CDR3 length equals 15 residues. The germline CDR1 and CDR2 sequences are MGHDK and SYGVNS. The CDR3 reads CVSSKGTGSYNEQFF. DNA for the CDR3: TGTGTCAGCAGCAAGGGGACAGGCTCCTACAATGAGCAGTTCTTC.

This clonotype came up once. The CDR3 loop reads CASSFDYRTDTQYF. The CDR3 coding sequence is TGTGCCAGCAGCTTCGACTATCGCACAGATACGCAGTATTTT. This rearrangement joins TRBV7-9 to TRBJ2-3, with a tentative D call TRBD2 (5 bases). The germline V and J ends were trimmed by 3 bases and 1 base, with 8 bases remaining between them. CDR3 length equals 14 residues. The V gene's germline CDR1 is SEHNR and CDR2 FQNEAQ (reference sequence).

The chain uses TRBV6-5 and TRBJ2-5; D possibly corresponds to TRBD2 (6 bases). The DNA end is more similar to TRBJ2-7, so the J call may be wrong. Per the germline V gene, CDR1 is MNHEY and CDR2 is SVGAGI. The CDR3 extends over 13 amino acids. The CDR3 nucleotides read TGTGCCAGCGAGAAAGGAGGGTGGGGCGAGCAGTACTTC. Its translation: CASEKGGWGEQYF.

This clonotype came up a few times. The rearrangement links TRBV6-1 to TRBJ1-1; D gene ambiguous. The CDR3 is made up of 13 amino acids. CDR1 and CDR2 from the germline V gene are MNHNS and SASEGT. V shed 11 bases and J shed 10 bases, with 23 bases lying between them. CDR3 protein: CAGSLGASSTAFF. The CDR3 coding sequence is TGTGCCGGCTCCCTAGGTGCATCCTCCACAGCTTTCTTT.

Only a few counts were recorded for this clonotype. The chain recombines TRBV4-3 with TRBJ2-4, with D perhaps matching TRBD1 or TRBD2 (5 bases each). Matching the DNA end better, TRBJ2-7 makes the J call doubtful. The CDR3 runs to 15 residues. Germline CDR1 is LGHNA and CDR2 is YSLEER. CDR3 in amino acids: CASSQDRDGRYEQYF. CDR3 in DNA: TGCGCCAGCAGCCAAGATCGGGACGGTCGATACGAGCAGTACTTC.

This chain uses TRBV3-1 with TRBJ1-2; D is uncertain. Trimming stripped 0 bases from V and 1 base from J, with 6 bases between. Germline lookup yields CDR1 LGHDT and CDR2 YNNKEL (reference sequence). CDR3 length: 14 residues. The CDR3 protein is CASSQDDFNYGYTF. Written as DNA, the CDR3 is TGTGCCAGCAGCCAAGACGACTTTAACTATGGCTACACCTTC.

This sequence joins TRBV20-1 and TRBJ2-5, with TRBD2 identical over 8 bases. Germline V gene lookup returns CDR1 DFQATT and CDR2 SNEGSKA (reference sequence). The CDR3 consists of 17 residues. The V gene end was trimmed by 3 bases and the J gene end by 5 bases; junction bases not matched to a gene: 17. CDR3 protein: CSASMVAGHLRGETQYF. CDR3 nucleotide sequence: TGCAGTGCTAGTATGGTAGCGGGGCACTTACGGGGGGAGACCCAGTACTTC.

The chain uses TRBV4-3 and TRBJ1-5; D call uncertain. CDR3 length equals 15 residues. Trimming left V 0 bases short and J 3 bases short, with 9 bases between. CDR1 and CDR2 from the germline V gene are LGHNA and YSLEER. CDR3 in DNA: TGCGCCAGCAGCCAAGATTCCAGATTCAATCAGCCCCAGCATTTT. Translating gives CASSQDSRFNQPQHF.

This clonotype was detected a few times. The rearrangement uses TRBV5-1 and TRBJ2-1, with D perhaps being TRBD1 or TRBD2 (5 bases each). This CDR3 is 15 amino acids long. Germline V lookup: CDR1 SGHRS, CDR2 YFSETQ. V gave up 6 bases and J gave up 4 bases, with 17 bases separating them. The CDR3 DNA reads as TGCGCCAGCAAGAGAACGGGGCCTTCTTACAATGAGCAGTTCTTC. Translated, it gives CASKRTGPSYNEQFF. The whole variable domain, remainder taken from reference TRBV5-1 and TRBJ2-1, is KAGVTQTPRYLIKTRGQQVTLSCSPISGHRSVSWYQQTPGQGLQFLFEYFSETQRNKGNFPGRFSGRQFSNSRSEMNVSTLELGDSALYLCASKRTGPSYNEQFFGPGTRLTVL.

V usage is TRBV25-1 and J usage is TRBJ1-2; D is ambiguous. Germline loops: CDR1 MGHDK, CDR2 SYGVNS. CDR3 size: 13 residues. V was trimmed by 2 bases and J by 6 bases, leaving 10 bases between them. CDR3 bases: TGTGCCAGCAGTGAAGGTTATGGGGATGGCTACACCTTC. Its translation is CASSEGYGDGYTF.